Listed here are 17 T cell receptor beta chains from one sample, sequenced in a study of OX40 agonist ivuxolimab in advanced cancers. Libraries were constructed by the immunoSEQ multiplex PCR assay. TCRdb mirrors the immuneACCESS table, restricted to in-frame sequences. Some clones are absent from its copies; in checked studies, under half trace to an unresolved V gene, and the reason for the others is unknown. A total of approximately 50,000 clones appear in this sample, around 88% of them only once. The top ten hold 0.55% to 0.65% of the sample. Here the sequenced sample was CD4+ or CD8+ T cells sorted from blood, taken in a trial of the OX40 agonist ivuxolimab. These receptors all come from an adult with an advanced solid tumor such as melanoma, head and neck, liver or kidney cancer.

The chain joins TRBV19 to TRBJ1-5, with TRBD1 as a possible D gene (6 bases). The V end lost 11 bases, the J end lost 2 bases, and 16 bases lay between the germline ends. The germline CDR1 and CDR2 sequences are LNHDA and SQIVND (reference sequence). The CDR3 is made up of 14 amino acids. The CDR3: CASRPAGGNQPQHF. The CDR3 nucleotides read TGTGCCTCCCGACCCGCAGGGGGCAATCAGCCCCAGCATTTT. Variable domain in full (rest from reference TRBV19 and TRBJ1-5): DGGITQSPKYLFRKEGQNVTLSCEQNLNHDAMYWYRQDPGQGLRLIYYSQIVNDFQKGDIAEGYSVSREKKESFPLTVTSAQKNPTAFYLCASRPAGGNQPQHFGDGTRLSIL.

Here the CDR3 DNA reads TGTGCCAGTACAGGGTCCAATTACAATGAGCAGTTCTTC. Its protein product is CASTGSNYNEQFF. V gene TRBV28 combines with J gene TRBJ2-1; D is possibly TRBD1 (6 bases). CDR1 MDHEN and CDR2 SYDVKM come from the germline V gene. V lost 9 bases, J lost 4 bases, and 13 bases lay in between. CDR3 size: 13 residues. The full variable domain, with the rest looked up from reference TRBV28 and TRBJ2-1, is DVKVTQSSRYLVKRTGEKVFLECVQDMDHENMFWYRQDPGLGLRLIYFSYDVKMKEKGDIPEGYSVSREKKERFSLILESASTNQTSMYLCASTGSNYNEQFFGPGTRLTVL.

The chain is built from TRBV5-6 and TRBJ2-5, with 7 bases aligning to TRBD1. This CDR3 has 13 amino acids. V was clipped by 2 bases and J by 5 bases; unmatched bases: 3. Germline V lookup: CDR1 SGHDT, CDR2 YYEEEE. The CDR3 spells CASSFTGEETQYF. In DNA, the CDR3 is TGTGCCAGCAGCTTCACAGGGGAGGAGACCCAGTACTTC.

This chain connects TRBV7-8 to TRBJ1-1; 9 nucleotides agree with TRBD1. CDR1 is SGHVS and CDR2 is FQNEAQ in the germline V gene. V trimming: 0 bases; J trimming: 4 bases; junction bases outside the gene matches: 6. This CDR3 comprises 16 residues. The CDR3 reads CASSLAQQGAGTEAFF. The CDR3, as DNA: TGTGCCAGCAGCTTAGCTCAACAGGGGGCCGGCACTGAAGCTTTCTTT.

This sequence joins TRBV15 and TRBJ2-4; no clear D. CDR1 and CDR2 (germline): LNHNV, YYDKDF (reference sequence). This CDR3 comprises 16 residues. Trimming took off 3 bases at V and 0 bases at J, with 12 bases between the two ends. In DNA, the CDR3 is TGTGCCACCAGCAGGGACCAGTCTTTAGCCAAAAACATTCAGTACTTC. Translated, it gives CATSRDQSLAKNIQYF.

The chain carries TRBV14 and TRBJ2-1; 7 nucleotides align to TRBD2. V trimming: 10 bases; J trimming: 0 bases; junction bases outside the gene matches: 9. The CDR3 has 15 residues. Germline loops: CDR1 SGHDN, CDR2 FVKESK. The CDR3, as DNA: TGTGCCACCTCAAAGACTAGCCCCTCCTACAATGAGCAGTTCTTC. Protein product: CATSKTSPSYNEQFF.

This rearrangement joins TRBV7-2 to TRBJ2-7, with D possibly TRBD1 on 5 matching bases. With 1 base removed from V and 6 bases from J, the gap between germline ends came to 16 bases. This CDR3 comprises 15 residues. Germline-derived CDR1 and CDR2 are SGHTA and FQGNSA. The CDR3 protein is CASSLGAGLIFEQYF. Here the CDR3 DNA reads TGTGCCAGCAGCTTAGGTGCAGGGTTAATATTCGAGCAGTACTTC.

J is TRBJ2-7 and V is TRBV5-6; D unclear. The CDR3 consists of 12 residues. Germline CDR1 is SGHDT and CDR2 is YYEEEE. Trimming removed 0 bases from V and 12 bases from J, with 13 bases in between. The DNA of the CDR3 is TGTGCCAGCAGCTTGGGAGTTACGAGCATGTACTTC. This encodes CASSLGVTSMYF.

The chain joins TRBV7-9 to TRBJ1-2, with D unclear. This CDR3 region has 13 residues. V shed 5 bases and J shed 6 bases, with 13 bases lying between them. Germline V gives CDR1 SEHNR, CDR2 FQNEAQ (reference sequence). The DNA for the CDR3 is TGTGCCAGCAGCCCCGCCGCGGGGAATGGCTACACCTTC. Translated, it gives CASSPAAGNGYTF.

The rearrangement uses TRBV6-6 and TRBJ2-7; D remains unclear. V gave up 4 bases and J gave up 6 bases, with 7 bases separating them. This CDR3 is built from 11 residues. The germline V gene has CDR1 MNHNY and CDR2 SVGAGI (reference sequence). The CDR3 reads CASSLEAEQYF. CDR3 DNA: TGTGCCAGCAGTTTAGAGGCCGAGCAGTACTTC.

The J gene is TRBJ2-3, the V gene TRBV11-2, with TRBD2 identical over 9 bases. V gave up 8 bases and J gave up 6 bases; unmatched junction bases: 9. Looked up from germline, CDR1 is SGHAT and CDR2 is FQNNGV. This CDR3 region has 14 residues. The CDR3 DNA is TGTGCCAGCGGTAGCGGGAGTCAGGCCGATACGCAGTATTTT. Translated, it gives CASGSGSQADTQYF.

The V gene is TRBV29-1, the J gene TRBJ2-7; TRBD1 aligns across 7 bases. With V trimmed by 5 bases and J by 2 bases, 3 bases remained unmatched. CDR3 length: 12 amino acids. Per the germline V gene, CDR1 is SQVTM and CDR2 is ANQGSEA. CDR3 in DNA: TGCAGCGTTAAGACAGGGACCTACGAGCAGTACTTC. Translation: CSVKTGTYEQYF.

As regards this clone: This sample also contains other DNA sequences that code for the same CDR3. The genes are TRBV6-1 and TRBJ2-6; D perhaps matches TRBD2 (6 bases). CDR3 length: 17 amino acids. CDR1 MNHNS and CDR2 SASEGT come from the germline V gene. Deletions cut 4 bases from V and 11 bases from J, with 24 bases between. CDR3: CASSGGRGGILQDVLTF. CDR3 nucleotide sequence: TGTGCCAGCAGTGGGGGTCGGGGCGGGATACTACAAGACGTCCTGACTTTC.

V usage is TRBV10-3 and J usage is TRBJ2-1; D gene ambiguous. The CDR3 contains 15 residues. Trimming took 2 bases from V and 0 from J, leaving 8 bases between them. Per the germline V gene, CDR1 is ENHRY and CDR2 is SYGVKD. The CDR3 bases are TGTGCCATCAGTGAGCTAGGGCACTCCTACAATGAGCAGTTCTTC. Amino acid sequence: CAISELGHSYNEQFF.

The rearrangement joins TRBV19 to TRBJ1-5; TRBD1 matches at 9 bases. Trimming took 3 bases from V and 5 from J; bases not matched to a gene: 5. The germline CDR1 and CDR2 sequences are LNHDA and SQIVND (reference sequence). The CDR3 spans 15 residues. The CDR3 coding sequence is TGTGCCAGTAGTATGGACAGGGGAGGCGATCAGCCCCAGCATTTT. It is translated as CASSMDRGGDQPQHF.

As regards this clone: Other DNA sequences in this specimen translate into the identical CDR3. This chain connects TRBV9 to TRBJ2-3; no firm D call. CDR1 and CDR2 (germline): SGDLS, YYNGEE. The length of the CDR3 is 13 residues. V lost 0 bases and J lost 6, with 8 bases in between. The CDR3 reads CASSVEGIDTQYF. In DNA, the CDR3 is TGTGCCAGCAGCGTAGAAGGCATTGATACGCAGTATTTT.

This clone was detected once. This rearrangement joins TRBV6-5 to TRBJ2-7; no clear D. The CDR3 is made up of 14 amino acids. V gave up 7 bases and J gave up 0 bases, with 13 bases separating them. Germline CDR1 reads MNHEY; CDR2 reads SVGAGI. The CDR3 protein is CASISTASSYEQYF. The CDR3 nucleotides read TGTGCCAGCATTAGCACAGCTAGCTCCTACGAGCAGTACTTC.